This T cell receptor beta chain was captured in a study of CD8 T cells in Susac syndrome (dated by TCRdb to 2018 to 2020). For the study in its entirety: The study used repertoire sequencing to test whether antigen drove CD8+ T cell activation and differentiation in Susac syndrome. CD8+ T cell repertoire clonality was compared between fewer than 13 healthy donors, approximately 14 Susac syndrome patients and some 15 multiple sclerosis patients. On the study overall, not on this receptor specifically: The study acknowledged that relatively few individuals were included in the TCR sequencing and HLA analysis.

RNA was extracted with the RNeasy kit and about 0.5 to 1 ug was reverse transcribed using random hexamers. TCR beta CDR3 regions were amplified with the immunoSEQ multiplex PCR assay covering 54 Vbeta and 13 Jbeta segments. PCR amplification bias was corrected using a synthetic template baseline for primer optimization and computational correction. The source study handled its data this way. Only productive sequences were kept, with reads annotated to V, D and J genes according to IMGT and analyzed in immunoSEQ Analyzer. Clonality was computed as one minus Shannon entropy normalized by log2 of the number of productive unique sequences. For each patient and control, public and private clones were evaluated among the 100 most prevalent clones. Clones were defined as Susac-specific when absent from the healthy and MS cohorts, from over a thousand published viral clones and from other ImmuneACCESS disease sequences. TCRdb redid the processing of the public reads, applying fastp at Q25 and MiXCR, and retained in-frame beta chains. Every CDR3 protein is listed once, alongside the most common genes and DNA of its rows. The V and J calls here are based on TCRdb, not the publication. The sample yields some 300,000 distinct CDR3 sequences; about 85% were counted once. The ten biggest clones cover around 0.11% of the sample.

Peripheral blood CD8+ and CD4+ T cells from healthy donors, Susac syndrome patients and multiple sclerosis patients were profiled by high-throughput TCR beta sequencing. The multiple sclerosis controls were treatment-naive patients who had stable or active relapsing-remitting disease and met the revised McDonald criteria. CD8+ TEMRA cells were enriched by FACS, while bulk CD8+ and CD4+ T cells were purified by magnetic negative isolation. Blood was drawn into EDTA tubes, processed within 24 hours, and PBMCs were isolated by density gradient centrifugation. PBMCs destined for TCR sequencing were cryopreserved in liquid nitrogen and later thawed in a 37 °C water bath. A purity of at least 90% was achieved for sorted or isolated CD4+, CD8+ and CD8+ TEMRA cells. A remark on this clonotype: The target of this receptor is not known. Qualities for individual bases were not recorded, and no much larger clone is one base off.

The germline ends are 7 bases apart after V is trimmed by 3 bases and J by 7 bases. From a lookup of the germline V gene, CDR1 and CDR2 are SGHAT and FQNNGV. Its CDR3 holds 13 amino acids, cysteine through phenylalanine. CDR3 DNA only is kept here, 39 bases in frame from base 1. Specimen: CD8+ T cells from PBMCs. This receptor chain uses TRBV11-2 and TRBJ1-6; there is no confident call for the D gene. This receptor was obtained from a human donor with multiple sclerosis. The nucleotides read TGTGCCAGCAGCTTGGGAATGAATTCACCCCTCCACTTT. Translated, this gives CASSLGMNSPLHF. Outside the CDR3, residues come from the reference TRBV11-2 and TRBJ1-6 proteins, so the full variable domain is: EAGVAQSPRYKIIEKRQSVAFWCNPISGHATLYWYQQILGQGPKLLIQFQNNGVVDDSQLPKDRFSAERLKGVDSTLKIQPAKLEDSAVYLCASSLGMNSPLHFGNGTRLTVT.